This T cell receptor beta chain stems from a study of molecular identifiers for immune sequencing clone quantification. At the level of the study: In replicates, the authors split RNA from roughly 20,000 or 100,000 naive CD8 cells five ways and sequenced four.

A word on this clonotype: Antigen unknown.

The germline gives CDR1 GTSNPN, CDR2 SVGIG (reference sequence). This CDR3 contains 13 residues. The V gene lost 2 bases and the J gene lost 7 bases, with 12 bases spanning the gap. Regarding the study as a whole: A shared barcode on identical TCR molecules could lead to underestimated sizes for highly expanded clones.

Methods described previously, with TCR primers listed, were used for bulk TCR libraries. TCRdb reprocessed the PCR reads with MiXCR, giving one entry per CDR3 protein. Altogether under 350,000 distinct CDR3 sequences are present, over 20% being singletons, with the ten largest covering approximately 0.74%. This clonotype originated in a human donor in good health. Some libraries in this study had Jurkat cell RNA spiked in. The sample comprised naive CD8+ T cells from blood, with Jurkat cell RNA spiked in. Subset in this sample: FACS-sorted CD8+CD4-CCR7+CD45RA+ naive T cells. J is TRBJ2-1 and V is TRBV30, with D perhaps matching TRBD2 (5 bases). CDR3 nucleotides: TGTGCCTGGAGTCCAGGACTGGGGAATGAGCAGTTCTTC. Its protein is CAWSPGLGNEQFF.